Listed here are 16 T cell receptor beta chains from one sample, sequenced in a study of metastatic and nonmetastatic thyroid tumors. TCRdb reprocessed the PCR reads via MiXCR. Counted here are roughly 46,000 clones, under 25% occurring once; the ten biggest clones make up roughly 3.2%. Patients were all untreated before their thyroid surgery. Sequencing was carried out using blood. The receptor source for this set is a male donor with papillary thyroid cancer or a benign thyroid nodule (not recorded which). Some clones in this sample may be carry-over from other donors' samples.

There are many counts of this clone. The chain has TRBV30 and TRBJ2-1; 8 bases agree with TRBD2. The CDR3 contains 13 residues. Germline values: CDR1 GTSNPN, CDR2 SVGIG (reference sequence). The ends lost 3 bases at V and 7 bases at J; junction bases unmatched: 5. The CDR3 DNA follows: TGTGCCTGGAGCCTAGGCGGGAGGAATGAGCAGTTCTTC. Protein: CAWSLGGRNEQFF.

The chain couples TRBV2 to TRBJ2-4; D gene unclear. The germline V and J ends were trimmed by 6 bases and 0 bases, with 15 bases remaining between them. Germline lookup yields CDR1 SNHLY and CDR2 FYNNEI. The CDR3 spans 16 residues. The CDR3 coding sequence is TGTGCCAGCAGCGGCAGAGGAATTGAAGCCAAAAACATTCAGTACTTC. This gives the protein CASSGRGIEAKNIQYF.

This clone was recorded at least ten times. A much more abundant neighbour one base away suggests this may be a read error. This specimen includes other DNA sequences encoding the same CDR3. The genes are TRBV7-9 and TRBJ2-2; no clear D. The CDR3 sequence is 12 residues long. Deletions cut 1 base from V and 13 bases from J, with 10 bases between. Germline V gene sequence: CDR1 SEHNR, CDR2 FQNEAQ (reference sequence). CDR3 bases: TGTGCCAGCAGCTTAGACAGTCCGAGGCTGTTTTTT. Protein product: CASSLDSPRLFF.

The rearrangement uses TRBV5-1 and TRBJ1-1; 7 bases match TRBD1. With 5 bases clipped from V and 7 bases from J, the junction kept 2 bases outside the gene matches. The CDR3 has 11 residues. The germline V gene encodes CDR1 SGHRS and CDR2 YFSETQ. In DNA form, the CDR3 reads TGCGCCAGCAGGGGACAGCATGAAGCTTTCTTT. Amino acids: CASRGQHEAFF.

Sample share makes this clone medium-sized. The rearrangement uses TRBV27 and TRBJ2-7, with a possible D match to TRBD2 (5 bases). The CDR3 contains 13 residues. In germline, CDR1 is MNHEY, CDR2 SMNVEV (reference sequence). Trimming took 4 bases from V and 3 from J, leaving 10 bases between them. CDR3 in DNA: TGTGCCAGCAGTTACGGGGATCTCTACGAGCAGTACTTC. Translation gives CASSYGDLYEQYF.

This clone was observed once. The V call is TRBV5-1, the J call TRBJ1-3; D unclear. Per the germline V gene, CDR1 is SGHRS and CDR2 is YFSETQ. This CDR3 spans 17 amino acids. V was clipped by 0 bases and J by 0 bases, with 13 bases between them. CDR3 amino acids: CASSLAALASSGNTIYF. CDR3 in DNA: TGCGCCAGCAGCTTGGCAGCCTTAGCAAGCTCTGGAAACACCATATATTTT.

This clone was detected many times. The limits of the CDR3 on the DNA are not certain, so only TCRdb's listed CDR3 is given. The genes are TRBV20-1 and TRBJ1-6; TRBD1 is taken as the D call from the table, unchecked against the DNA. The germline gives CDR1 DFQATT, CDR2 SNEGSKA (reference sequence). The CDR3 is made up of 16 amino acids, end residues included. This CDR3 reads CSARSFGAGYNSPLHF.

At least ten counts were recorded for this clone. The J gene is TRBJ2-7, the V gene TRBV20-1; weak D call: TRBD2 (5 bases). CDR1 and CDR2 (germline): DFQATT, SNEGSKA (reference sequence). V was pared by 4 bases and J by 6 bases, with 16 bases between. The CDR3 has 13 residues. The CDR3 bases are TGCAGTGCTAAGGATCAGAGGGCGGGCGAGCAGTACTTC. Its translation: CSAKDQRAGEQYF.

This clone was counted many times. J is TRBJ2-2 and V is TRBV6-5; TRBD2 is a possible D gene (5 bases). The V gene lost 0 bases and the J gene lost 8 bases, with 16 bases spanning the gap. This CDR3 spans 16 amino acids. CDR1 is MNHEY and CDR2 is SVGAGI in the germline V gene. CDR3: CASSYSRGFPLGELFF. CDR3 in DNA: TGTGCCAGCAGTTACTCACGGGGATTTCCCCTAGGGGAGCTGTTTTTT.

This chain links TRBV5-1 with TRBJ1-4; the match to TRBD1 covers 8 bases. Germline V lookup: CDR1 SGHRS, CDR2 YFSETQ. V was pared by 3 bases and J by 2 bases, with 12 bases of the junction left unmatched. This CDR3 is 18 amino acids long. The CDR3 DNA follows: TGCGCCAGCAGCTCAGAGGACAGGGTATGGGGGACTAATGAAAAACTGTTTTTT. Protein sequence: CASSSEDRVWGTNEKLFF.

This clone has just a few counts. V usage is TRBV19 and J usage is TRBJ1-2, with TRBD1 matching over 8 bases. After removal of 6 bases from V and 5 bases from J, the junction contained 11 bases not matched to a gene. CDR1 and CDR2 from the germline V gene are LNHDA and SQIVND (reference sequence). CDR3 length equals 15 residues. CDR3 in DNA: TGTGCCAGTAGGGCCGTCGGGACAGGTCCTTATGGCTACACCTTC. Protein product: CASRAVGTGPYGYTF.

In this sample, this clone turned up many times. This chain links TRBV7-3 with TRBJ2-6, with 7 positions matching TRBD2. Germline V gene data show CDR1 as SGHTA and CDR2 as FQGTGA. With V trimmed by 2 bases and J by 2 bases, 3 bases remained unmatched. The CDR3 totals 16 residues. The CDR3 region is CASSLYSGTGANVLTF. The CDR3 DNA sequence: TGTGCCAGCAGCTTATACAGCGGGACTGGGGCCAACGTCCTGACTTTC. Drawing the rest from reference TRBV7-3 and TRBJ2-6, the complete variable domain is GAGVSQTPSNKVTEKGKYVELRCDPISGHTALYWYRQSLGQGPEFLIYFQGTGAADDSGLPNDRFFAVRPEGSVSTLKIQRTERGDSAVYLCASSLYSGTGANVLTFGAGSRLTVL.

There are many counts of this clone. This chain uses TRBV28 with TRBJ2-5, with D perhaps matching TRBD2 (7 bases). This CDR3 is built from 14 residues. The V and J ends lost 5 bases and 5 bases respectively, with 15 bases between them. Germline assignment: CDR1 MDHEN and CDR2 SYDVKM. This chain's CDR3 is CASSLRRGLETQYF. CDR3 DNA sequence: TGTGCCAGCAGTCTAAGGCGGGGGCTGGAGACCCAGTACTTC.

This chain joins TRBV4-3 and TRBJ1-5; 9 nucleotides match TRBD1. Germline CDR1 LGHNA, CDR2 YSLEER. The V segment lost 8 bases and the J segment 6 bases; nucleotides outside the gene matches: 11. This CDR3 contains 15 residues. The CDR3 bases are TGCGCCAGCCGGGACAGGGTGATCTCTAGTCAGCCCCAGCATTTT. Translating it yields CASRDRVISSQPQHF.

This sequence joins TRBV5-1 and TRBJ2-2; no clear D. Germline V gene data show CDR1 as SGHRS and CDR2 as YFSETQ. The CDR3 is 15 residues long. V was pared by 0 bases and J by 5 bases, with 11 bases between. Here the CDR3 reads CASSLEVAGTGELFF. DNA of the CDR3: TGCGCCAGCAGCTTGGAGGTAGCAGGAACCGGGGAGCTGTTTTTT.

This clone was observed many times. This chain links TRBV5-1 with TRBJ1-4; TRBD1 matches 8 bases. Germline CDR1 reads SGHRS; CDR2 reads YFSETQ. The length of the CDR3 is 17 residues. V lost 3 bases to trimming and J lost 4 bases; unmatched junction nucleotides: 11. CDR3 sequence (DNA): TGCGCCAGCAGCTCCAACCCTCCAGGGGGCCTTAATGAAAAACTGTTTTTT. Translating gives CASSSNPPGGLNEKLFF.